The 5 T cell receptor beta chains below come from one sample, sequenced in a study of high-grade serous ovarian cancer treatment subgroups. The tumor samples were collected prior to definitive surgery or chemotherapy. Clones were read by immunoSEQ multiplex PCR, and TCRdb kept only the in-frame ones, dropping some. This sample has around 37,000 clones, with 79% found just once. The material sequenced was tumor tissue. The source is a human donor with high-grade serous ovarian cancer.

The CDR3 loop is CAWSVASGRVEQYF. Here the CDR3 DNA reads TGTGCCTGGAGTGTGGCCAGCGGAAGGGTCGAGCAGTACTTC. The rearrangement links TRBV30 to TRBJ2-7; weak D call: TRBD2 (5 bases). Germline V CDR1 and CDR2: GTSNPN, SVGIG (reference sequence). Trimming pared 0 bases from V and 6 bases from J, leaving 15 bases between. CDR3 length: 14 amino acids.

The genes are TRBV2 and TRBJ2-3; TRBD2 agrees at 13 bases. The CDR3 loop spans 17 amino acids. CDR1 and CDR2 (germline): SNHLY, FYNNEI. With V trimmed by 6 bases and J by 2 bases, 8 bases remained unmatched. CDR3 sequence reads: CASREKGLAGPTDTQYF. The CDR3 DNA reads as TGTGCCAGCAGGGAAAAGGGACTAGCGGGGCCCACAGATACGCAGTATTTT.

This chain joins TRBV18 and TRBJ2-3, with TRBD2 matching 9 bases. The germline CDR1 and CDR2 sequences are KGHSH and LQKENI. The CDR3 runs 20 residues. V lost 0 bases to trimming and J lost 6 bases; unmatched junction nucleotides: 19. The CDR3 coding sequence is TGTGCCAGCTCACCACCCGGCGGGACTTTAGCGGGAGCCCCCCCGGATACGCAGTATTTT. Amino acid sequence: CASSPPGGTLAGAPPDTQYF.

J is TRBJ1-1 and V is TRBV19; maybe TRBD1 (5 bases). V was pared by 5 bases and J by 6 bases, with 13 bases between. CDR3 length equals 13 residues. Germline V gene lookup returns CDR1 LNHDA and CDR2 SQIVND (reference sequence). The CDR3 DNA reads TGTGCCAGTAGTGTCCAGGGAGGCGCTGAAGCTTTCTTT. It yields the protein CASSVQGGAEAFF.

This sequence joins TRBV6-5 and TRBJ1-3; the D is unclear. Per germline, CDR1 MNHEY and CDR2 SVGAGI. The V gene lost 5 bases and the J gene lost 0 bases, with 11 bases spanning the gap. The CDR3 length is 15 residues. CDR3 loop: CASSSSSLSGNTIYF. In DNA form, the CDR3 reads TGTGCCAGCAGTAGCAGCTCCCTCTCTGGAAACACCATATATTTT.